This T cell receptor (beta chain) is from a study of identical twins. Overall study results and limits: Memory repertoires showed no such pattern, whereas abundant cord blood beta clonotypes carried fewer insertions. The same donors were not followed; conclusions instead depended on cross-sectional statistical analysis. Part of the zero-insertion signal could reflect confounding by invariant MAIT and iNKT cells.

TCRdb ran MiXCR on the 5' RACE reads and lists one entry per CDR3 protein. This table has hundreds of thousands of distinct CDR3 sequences, around 8.3% appearing once. Comments on this clonotype: Antigen unknown.

Germline loops: CDR1 MNHEY, CDR2 SMNVEV (reference sequence). This CDR3 is built from 14 residues. Trimming shortened V by 6 bases and J by 5 bases, and 11 bases separated the two germline ends. This same sample was also taken into another study, of yellow fever vaccine responses in identical twins.

This clonotype was sampled from a woman aged 18 to 35 in good health. Material: PBMCs. The chain links TRBV27 to TRBJ1-6; D remains ambiguous. This CDR3 reads CASRPASDNSPLHF. The CDR3 nucleotides are TGTGCCAGCAGACCAGCCTCAGATAATTCACCCCTCCACTTT.